This T cell receptor beta chain is drawn from a study of monozygotic twins with inflammatory bowel disease (dated by TCRdb to about 2019). A note on the overall study: In total, 28 monozygotic twin pairs made up the full study: 19 Danish pairs, all IBD-discordant, plus nine German pairs, of which four were IBD-concordant and five were IBD-discordant. Each individual had, on average, about 151 000 unique TCRalpha sequences and 181 000 unique TCRbeta sequences available for analysis. Disease-associated traits were sought mainly through comparisons between IBD patients and their genetically identical healthy co-twins within discordant pairs.

Its CDR3 holds 15 amino acids, cysteine through phenylalanine. No coding sequence is recorded. CDR1 ENHRY and CDR2 SYGVKD are derived from the germline V gene. The receptor library was made with 5' RACE. For each TCR library, around 3,800 ng of total RNA was used. For each sample, cDNA synthesis was carried out in eight separate reactions using SMARTScribe reverse transcriptase. Unique molecular identifiers containing a 6-nucleotide sample barcode were introduced through template switching during cDNA synthesis. Two nested PCRs of about 16 and 10 cycles amplified the TCRalpha and TCRbeta cDNA, and bead purification followed each PCR. Before amplification, the cDNA was treated with uracil DNA-glycosylase and purified using the QIAquick PCR purification kit. The second PCR was the step at which Illumina TruSeq-compatible adapters and sample-specific barcodes were added. TapeStation and Qubit were used to check library quality and concentration, and 5 ng of each library was pooled. Sequencing of pooled libraries was carried out on an Illumina HiSeq2500 single-index Rapid Run using 2 x 100 bp reads and custom sequencing primers. The authors' pipeline ran thus. MiGEC version 1.2.6 was used for UMI-based consensus assembly, which corrected PCR and sequencing errors. V(D)J alignment, clonotype assembly and CDR3 extraction were performed with MiXCR version 2.1.1. Gene usage, clonotype sharing and MAIT/NKT TCR abundance were normalised by analysing the top 1000, 10 000 and 20 000 clonotypes per sample. After downsampling to 27 000 UMIs, diversity was calculated as the inverse Simpson index using the vegan R package. Statistical testing used paired Mann-Whitney U tests on the discordant twin pairs and applied Benjamini-Hochberg correction for multiple testing. TCRdb reprocessed the reads; each CDR3 protein sequence makes one entry, and DNA is unavailable. The V and J calls were determined by TCRdb, not by the authors. This sample's records show tens of thousands of distinct CDR3 sequences. Together, the top ten hold roughly 7.4% of the sample.

From each donor, an approximately 2.4 ml peripheral blood sample was drawn into PAXgene tubes and stored at -80 degrees C. Without any T cell sorting, total RNA was extracted from whole blood using the PAXgene blood miRNA kit on an automated QIAcube. Peripheral blood from monozygotic twin pairs, either concordant or discordant for inflammatory bowel disease, underwent deep TCRalpha and TCRbeta repertoire profiling that used unique molecular barcoding. Smoking habits were recorded for all twin pairs, and each individual was classified as a current, former or never smoker. Notes on this clonotype: What this receptor recognizes is not known.

Study-wide findings and limitations: TCRbeta repertoire diversity, by inverse Simpson index, was decreased in IBD patients compared with their healthy co-twins. No single strong signal or clonotype linked to IBD turned up in the results, so the idea that one exists was not supported. IBD patients shared fewer clonotypes with other individuals than healthy twins did, most markedly in patients showing signs of disease activity. No difference in repertoire similarity was observed between concordant and discordant twins, possibly owing to limited statistical power. Because patients received different immunosuppressive treatments, the repertoires may have picked up extra background noise and variability between individuals. Distinction between different T cell subtypes could not be achieved in the analysis.

This chain joins TRBV10-3 to TRBJ2-3. The sequence derives from a human donor with ulcerative colitis or Crohn's disease, or a healthy co-twin of an affected twin (not recorded which). Sequenced sample: blood. The CDR3 here reads CAISELTGSTDTQYF.